Each of the 24 T cell receptor beta chains below was sequenced from the same sample in a study of early T cells in non-severe SARS-CoV-2 infection. A single record per CDR3 protein comes from TCRdb applying MiXCR to the 5' RACE reads. The sample contains 21,000 or so distinct CDR3 sequences, around 5.2% of which appear only once. The sequenced material came from whole blood. These receptors came from an adult who was a healthcare worker with PCR-confirmed SARS-CoV-2 infection or an uninfected control (not recorded which).

This clonotype came up a few times. CDR3 amino acids: CASSRLAGGSAEQYV. The CDR3 nucleotides are TGTGCCAGCAGCCGTTTAGCGGGAGGGTCTGCCGAGCAGTACGTC. The chain joins TRBV7-2 to TRBJ2-7; TRBD2 agrees at 11 bases. From germline, CDR1 is SGHTA and CDR2 FQGNSA. This CDR3 is 15 amino acids long. With 5 bases clipped from V and 6 bases from J, the junction kept 9 bases outside the gene matches.

This clonotype was found many times. This chain connects TRBV6-6 to TRBJ2-1; 10 bases are shared with TRBD2. In germline, CDR1 is MNHNY, CDR2 SVGAGI (reference sequence). The CDR3 contains 15 residues. Trimming took 7 bases from V and 4 from J; bases not matched to a gene: 7. This CDR3 is CASTLSSGSYNEQFF. For the CDR3, the DNA is TGTGCCAGCACTCTCTCTAGCGGGAGTTACAATGAGCAGTTCTTC.

The chain employs TRBV19 and TRBJ1-5, with D hard to call. This CDR3 is built from 14 residues. The V gene's germline CDR1 is LNHDA and CDR2 SQIVND (reference sequence). With 7 bases removed from V and 2 bases from J, the gap between germline ends came to 12 bases. CDR3 region: CASNPSSGNQPQHF. The CDR3 DNA follows: TGTGCCAGTAACCCCAGTTCGGGCAATCAGCCCCAGCATTTT.

The chain uses TRBV4-2 and TRBJ2-7; 8 bases are a match to TRBD2. CDR1 and CDR2 (germline): LGHNA, YNFKEQ. The CDR3 length is 15 residues. The V segment lost 0 bases and the J segment 0 bases; nucleotides outside the gene matches: 1. The CDR3: CASSQDGTSSYEQYF. The CDR3 coding sequence is TGTGCCAGCAGCCAAGACGGGACTAGCTCCTACGAGCAGTACTTC.

The V and J genes are TRBV10-3 and TRBJ2-7; TRBD2 might be the D (6 bases). The CDR3 is 17 residues long. Germline CDR1 is ENHRY and CDR2 is SYGVKD. V was trimmed by 0 bases and J by 0 bases, leaving 15 bases between them. CDR3 in amino acids: CAISESPSVRSSYEQYV. In nucleotides, the CDR3 is TGTGCCATCAGTGAGTCCCCTAGCGTAAGGAGCTCCTACGAGCAGTACGTC.

In its sample, this clonotype was seen a few times. J is TRBJ2-1 and V is TRBV9; 7 nucleotides match TRBD2. After removal of 4 bases from V and 3 bases from J, the junction contained 7 bases not matched to a gene. There are 15 residues in the CDR3. From germline, CDR1 is SGDLS and CDR2 YYNGEE. The CDR3 here is CASSPRLAVYNEQFF. The CDR3 coding sequence is TGTGCCAGCAGCCCCCGACTAGCAGTCTACAATGAGCAGTTCTTC.

This clonotype appeared many times. The V gene is TRBV4-3, the J gene TRBJ2-7, with a weak D call TRBD2 (5 bases). Trimming took off 4 bases at V and 1 base at J, with 11 bases between the two ends. The germline V gene encodes CDR1 LGHNA and CDR2 YSLEER. This CDR3 has 14 residues. CDR3 sequence (DNA): TGCGCCAGCAGCCCCGCCGGGATTTCCTACGAGCAGTACTTC. Translation: CASSPAGISYEQYF.

The chain has TRBV18 and TRBJ1-1; 7 bases match TRBD1. CDR3 size: 13 residues. Trimming cost V 3 bases and J 8 bases; bases outside gene matches: 6. Per the germline V gene, CDR1 is KGHSH and CDR2 is LQKENI. In DNA form, the CDR3 reads TGTGCCAGCTCACCGAAGACAGGGATGGAAGCTTTCTTT. As protein: CASSPKTGMEAFF.

This clonotype was seen a few times. J is TRBJ2-4 and V is TRBV7-2; 7 bases match TRBD2. With V trimmed by 1 base and J by 0 bases, 6 bases remained unmatched. CDR3 length: 17 amino acids. Germline loops: CDR1 SGHTA, CDR2 FQGNSA. CDR3 DNA sequence: TGTGCCAGCAGCTTAGTAGGGCTAGCGGAAGCCAAAAACATTCAGTACTTC. The encoded protein is CASSLVGLAEAKNIQYF.

In its sample, this clonotype was seen a few times. The rearrangement links TRBV6-6 to TRBJ2-5; D may be TRBD1 (6 bases). This CDR3 is 15 amino acids long. V lost 5 bases, J lost 4 bases, and 17 bases lay in between. The germline gives CDR1 MNHNY, CDR2 SVGAGI (reference sequence). The chain's CDR3 is CASSDITGTRETQYF. The CDR3, as DNA: TGTGCCAGCAGTGATATTACCGGGACACGAGAGACCCAGTACTTC.

This clonotype was seen at least ten times. The rearrangement links TRBV20-1 to TRBJ2-3, with 10 bases aligning to TRBD2. V gave up 1 base and J gave up 0 bases; unmatched junction bases: 13. Germline V gene data show CDR1 as DFQATT and CDR2 as SNEGSKA (reference sequence). This CDR3 region has 19 residues. For the CDR3, the DNA is TGCAGTGCTAGAGGGCTAGCGGGGGCCCTTCGGGCGAGCACAGATACGCAGTATTTT. Its protein is CSARGLAGALRASTDTQYF.

This clonotype was counted a few times. The chain carries TRBV5-1 and TRBJ2-7, with TRBD1 as a possible D gene (5 bases). The CDR3 loop spans 14 amino acids. Germline assignment: CDR1 SGHRS and CDR2 YFSETQ. Trimming took off 5 bases at V and 2 bases at J, with 14 bases between the two ends. The CDR3 is CASRAETATYEQYF. CDR3 in DNA: TGCGCCAGCAGGGCAGAGACAGCTACCTACGAGCAGTACTTC.

The gene calls are TRBV2 and TRBJ1-5, with TRBD1 as a possible D gene (6 bases). Germline CDR1 reads SNHLY; CDR2 reads FYNNEI. The CDR3 is 13 residues long. With 6 bases removed from V and 9 bases from J, the gap between germline ends came to 15 bases. DNA of the CDR3: TGTGCCAGCAGCCCCGAGGGGGTTCTGCCCCAGCATTTT. Translation gives CASSPEGVLPQHF.

This clonotype was seen ten or more times. This chain connects TRBV6-1 to TRBJ1-5, with a weak D call TRBD1 (5 bases). The germline CDR1 and CDR2 sequences are MNHNS and SASEGT. The CDR3 is made up of 13 amino acids. Trimming cost V 7 bases and J 1 base, with 8 bases left between them. The CDR3 here is CASMGLSNQPQHF. CDR3 DNA sequence: TGTGCCAGCATGGGGCTAAGCAATCAGCCCCAGCATTTT.

This clonotype was counted many times. This rearrangement joins TRBV6-1 to TRBJ2-1, with TRBD2 matching over 10 bases. The junction had 0 bases not matched to a gene; V was cut back by 4 bases and J by 0 bases. The CDR3 is 15 residues long. Germline lookup yields CDR1 MNHNS and CDR2 SASEGT. The CDR3 DNA sequence: TGTGCCAGCAGTGTAGCGGGAGGCTCCTACAATGAGCAGTTCTTC. As protein: CASSVAGGSYNEQFF.

The sample holds many counts of this clonotype. The genes are TRBV6-6 and TRBJ2-2; tentatively, D is TRBD2 (6 bases). The V gene lost 8 bases and the J gene lost 3 bases, with 10 bases spanning the gap. CDR3 length: 13 residues. Looked up from germline, CDR1 is MNHNY and CDR2 is SVGAGI (reference sequence). CDR3 nucleotide sequence: TGTGCCAGCCCGGGCGGGGACACCGGGGAGCTGTTTTTT. Its protein product is CASPGGDTGELFF.

This clonotype was found a few times. This sequence joins TRBV28 and TRBJ2-6; perhaps TRBD1 as D (6 bases). V lost 1 base and J lost 1, with 8 bases in between. The germline CDR1 and CDR2 sequences are MDHEN and SYDVKM. The CDR3 extends over 16 amino acids. CDR3 loop: CASSLSQGSGANVLTF. Written as DNA, the CDR3 is TGTGCCAGCAGTTTATCACAGGGATCTGGGGCCAACGTCCTGACTTTC.

This clonotype came up many times. This chain joins TRBV7-3 and TRBJ2-2, with TRBD1 matching 8 bases. This CDR3 has 15 residues. The germline CDR1 and CDR2 sequences are SGHTA and FQGTGA. J was trimmed by 1 base and V by 5 bases; bases with no gene match: 3. The CDR3 DNA reads as TGTGCCAGCAGCCCCGGGACAGGGAACACCGGGGAGCTGTTTTTT. It encodes CASSPGTGNTGELFF.

Many counts were recorded for this clonotype. The chain employs TRBV4-2 and TRBJ2-5, with 8 positions matching TRBD2. This CDR3 is 15 amino acids long. CDR1 is LGHNA, CDR2 YNFKEQ, per germline. With 4 bases clipped from V and 2 bases from J, the junction kept 6 bases outside the gene matches. The CDR3 loop is CASSPMGLVQETQYF. The CDR3 DNA reads as TGTGCCAGCAGCCCCATGGGACTAGTTCAAGAGACCCAGTACTTC.

This clonotype was seen ten or more times. This sequence joins TRBV5-5 and TRBJ2-7; maybe TRBD2 (5 bases). The germline V gene encodes CDR1 SGHKS and CDR2 YYEKEE (reference sequence). Trimming removed 5 bases from V and 3 bases from J, with 15 bases in between. CDR3 length equals 14 residues. The CDR3 DNA reads TGTGCCAGCAGGACTACGGGCGTCTTCTACGAGCAGTACTTC. Protein: CASRTTGVFYEQYF.

To note about this clonotype: A much bigger clone sits one base away, suggesting this may be a read error. The CDR3 DNA reads as TGTGCCGGCAGCTTAGGAGGAAATGAGCAGTTCTTC. It codes for CAGSLGGNEQFF. The chain has TRBV7-9 and TRBJ2-1, with a weak D call TRBD2 (5 bases). This CDR3 region has 12 residues. Germline loops: CDR1 SEHNR, CDR2 FQNEAQ (reference sequence).

This clonotype was recorded at least ten times. V gene TRBV20-1 combines with J gene TRBJ2-7; 12 nucleotides align to TRBD2. CDR3 size: 15 residues. V lost 4 bases, J lost 3 bases, and 7 bases stayed unmatched. Per the germline V gene, CDR1 is DFQATT and CDR2 is SNEGSKA (reference sequence). The CDR3 reads CSATPVLAGGYEQYF. CDR3 coding DNA: TGCAGTGCTACCCCCGTACTAGCGGGAGGCTACGAGCAGTACTTC.

This clonotype was seen repeatedly, ten times or more. The chain is built from TRBV18 and TRBJ1-1; D gene uncertain. CDR3 length equals 12 residues. The V end was cut by 4 bases, the J end by 3 bases, with 6 bases between. CDR1 is KGHSH, CDR2 LQKENI, per germline. This CDR3 is CASSLLDTEAFF. The CDR3 coding sequence is TGTGCCAGCTCACTTTTAGACACTGAAGCTTTCTTT.

Ten or more counts support this clonotype. This sequence joins TRBV5-1 and TRBJ2-3, with TRBD1 as a possible D gene (6 bases). The CDR3 runs to 20 residues. Trimming stripped 0 bases from V and 3 bases from J, with 26 bases between. The germline gives CDR1 SGHRS, CDR2 YFSETQ. CDR3 in DNA: TGCGCCAGCAGCTTGGCCCCCCCAGGTTGGACAGCCGAAAAGACAGATACGCAGTATTTT. Residues: CASSLAPPGWTAEKTDTQYF.